Below, 5 T cell receptor beta chains from the same sample are listed, as sequenced in a study of T-cell memory formation after mild COVID-19. MiXCR was run by TCRdb on the 5' RACE reads, yielding one entry per CDR3 protein. The repertoire holds fewer than 300,000 distinct CDR3 sequences, with approximately 19% as singletons. Sequenced: PBMCs or a T cell subset sorted from them (not recorded which). These receptors all come from a man aged 18 to 29 who had mild COVID-19 (a few samples of this study predate the infection). Cell type and time point are not known.

The rearrangement links TRBV5-5 to TRBJ2-1; 10 bases match TRBD2. The V gene's germline CDR1 is SGHKS and CDR2 YYEKEE (reference sequence). Losses at the gene ends were 3 bases for V and 7 bases for J; bases not matched to a gene: 10. This CDR3 comprises 16 residues. DNA for the CDR3: TGTGCCAGCAGCTGGACTCTAGCGGGGGATAAAAATGAGCAGTTCTTC. Residues: CASSWTLAGDKNEQFF.

This clonotype was recorded a few times. The V gene is TRBV6-5, the J gene TRBJ1-2; the D gene is possibly TRBD1 (6 bases). The germline CDR1 and CDR2 sequences are MNHEY and SVGAGI. The CDR3 sequence is 13 residues long. V was trimmed by 6 bases and J by 3 bases, leaving 11 bases between them. CDR3 nucleotide sequence: TGTGCCAGCAGGGCACAGGGTTACTATGGCTACACCTTC. Translating it yields CASRAQGYYGYTF.

The rearrangement uses TRBV12-3 or TRBV12-4 and TRBJ1-4, with 9 bases identical to TRBD1. The CDR3 totals 15 residues. The J segment lost 5 bases and the V segment lost 2 bases, leaving 3 bases of the junction unmatched. Written as DNA, the CDR3 is TGTGCCAGCAGTTTAAGGGGGACAGGGAATGAAAAACTGTTTTTT. Its protein product is CASSLRGTGNEKLFF.

This clonotype was detected a few times. The chain couples TRBV28 to TRBJ2-1; 7 bases are shared with TRBD2. The CDR3 is 14 amino acids. Per the germline V gene, CDR1 is MDHEN and CDR2 is SYDVKM. The trim removed 0 bases at V and 9 bases at J, leaving 5 bases unmatched. The CDR3, as DNA: TGTGCCAGCAGTTTATGGGGGGAGGGGCGTGAGCAGTTCTTC. Translation gives CASSLWGEGREQFF.

This clonotype was recorded at least ten times. The chain carries TRBV6-4 and TRBJ2-3; D not certain. V was trimmed by 5 bases and J by 3 bases, leaving 9 bases between them. CDR3 size: 13 residues. Germline CDR1 MRHNA, CDR2 SNTAGT. CDR3 sequence (DNA): TGTGCCAGCAGTCAAAGGGATACAGATACGCAGTATTTT. Its protein is CASSQRDTDTQYF.